These 5 T cell receptor beta chains share one sample of origin, sequenced in a study of blood T cell repertoires in COVID-19. Sequencing was performed with immunoSEQ multiplex PCR; in TCRdb, only in-frame clones are kept and a portion is missing. The sample holds 200,000 to 300,000 clones, about 89% seen once. The source material was PBMCs or T cells enriched from blood (not recorded which). The receptors were sampled from a woman between 18 and 30 years old who had recovered from COVID-19.

This chain connects TRBV3-1 (or the pseudogene TRBV3-2) to TRBJ2-7; tentatively, D is TRBD2 (6 bases). Between the trimmed V and J ends, which lost 4 bases and 9 bases, there was a span of 25 bases. CDR3 length: 16 amino acids. CDR1 and CDR2 (germline): LGHDT, YNNKEL (reference sequence). CDR3 DNA sequence: TGTGCCAGCAGCCCTATCTCGGGAGCGGCTGAAGAGGGGCAGTACTTC. This gives the protein CASSPISGAAEEGQYF.

This clone was recorded once. The chain employs TRBV7-2 and TRBJ2-3, with 7 nucleotides matching TRBD1. This CDR3 is built from 17 residues. Germline CDR1 and CDR2: SGHTA and FQGNSA. V gave up 1 base and J gave up 0 bases; unmatched junction bases: 7. The CDR3 loop is CASSLEDGTASTDTQYF. As DNA, the CDR3 is TGTGCCAGCAGCTTAGAGGATGGGACAGCTAGCACAGATACGCAGTATTTT.

The gene calls are TRBV9 and TRBJ2-1; 10 bases are shared with TRBD1. The CDR3 covers 17 residues. V lost 4 bases to trimming and J lost 5 bases; unmatched junction nucleotides: 12. Germline CDR1 and CDR2: SGDLS and YYNGEE. CDR3 bases: TGTGCCAGCAGCAGAGGAGGGGGGACAGGGGCCGACAATGAGCAGTTCTTC. Translated: CASSRGGGTGADNEQFF.

The chain employs TRBV6-5 and TRBJ1-5; no clear D. The CDR3 runs 13 residues. Germline lookup yields CDR1 MNHEY and CDR2 SVGAGI. V was pared by 6 bases and J by 0 bases, with 6 bases between. The CDR3 DNA follows: TGTGCCAGCAGGAGGGATAGCAATCAGCCCCAGCATTTT. As protein: CASRRDSNQPQHF.

The chain couples TRBV4-1 to TRBJ2-7, with TRBD2 identical over 7 bases. V dropped 1 base and J dropped 3; count of bases not matched to a gene: 6. Looked up from germline, CDR1 is MGHRA and CDR2 is YSYEKL. The CDR3 sequence is 15 residues long. In DNA, the CDR3 is TGCGCCAGCAGCCAAGTTCAAGCGGGGAACTACGAGCAGTACTTC. This translates into CASSQVQAGNYEQYF.